The entry below gives a single T cell receptor (beta chain) sequence along with its context. No antigen is known for it. These data belong to a study of TIL therapy for anti-PD-1-resistant metastatic lung cancer. The wider study: Tumor harvest preceded PD-1/PD-L1 blockade, followed by nivolumab treatment. Median tumor mutation burden was under 1.9 mutations per megabase.

Sequencing used immunoSEQ v3. Libraries were sequenced to around 2 million read pairs (survey) or roughly 4.5-6 million (deep). Repertoires were generated with immunoSEQ multiplex PCR, while TCRdb's copy carries only in-frame clones and drops some. The sample lists tens of thousands of clones; less than 75% were seen once. The CDR3 is 18 residues long. The V and J ends lost 5 bases and 3 bases, in that order; junction bases with no gene match: 17. Looked up from germline, CDR1 is SGHTA and CDR2 is FQGNSA. Study-wide results and caveats: The cohort had more treatment-naive, never-smoker and oncogene-addicted patients than typical.

Time point specified: pre-treatment sample, taken before nivolumab and TIL therapy. This clonotype was sampled from a person between 30 and 80 years old with non-small cell lung cancer. The gene calls are TRBV7-2 and TRBJ2-7; 9 bases fit TRBD2. The input for sequencing was blood, taken at baseline. The CDR3 DNA sequence: TGTGCCAGCAGCATCACCGGGACTAGCCAGTCTTCCTTCTACGAGCAGTACTTC. It encodes CASSITGTSQSSFYEQYF.